This T cell receptor beta chain was sequenced during a study of early T cells in non-severe SARS-CoV-2 infection. The overall study: It was bulk RNA from unsorted whole blood that was sequenced, and the chains were unpaired.

Individual cDNA molecules received unique molecular identifiers during library preparation. TCRdb itself ran the 5' RACE reads through MiXCR, one entry per CDR3 protein. In the table there are tens of thousands of distinct CDR3 sequences, roughly 13% of which are singletons. General study points: A preference for anti-spike CD8 responses marked VDJdb matching, which missed private and CD4 specificities.

There are 15 residues in the CDR3. V lost 0 bases to trimming and J lost 0 bases, with 7 bases between them. CDR1 is SGDLS, CDR2 YYNGEE, per germline. This clonotype was seen more than once but under ten times. Its specificity is not known. This sequence originates from an adult who was a healthcare worker with PCR-confirmed SARS-CoV-2 infection or an uninfected control (not recorded which). The sequencing used whole blood, collected at baseline. This chain links TRBV9 with TRBJ1-5; D gene uncertain. In nucleotides, the CDR3 is TGTGCCAGCAGCGTAGGGGCAGATAGCAATCAGCCCCAGCATTTT. It encodes CASSVGADSNQPQHF.